Listed below are T cell receptor beta chains from one sample, sequenced in a study of blood T cell repertoires in COVID-19. Profiled with immunoSEQ multiplex PCR; TCRdb holds only in-frame clones, not every one. Here the sample spans under 300,000 clones, about 90% being singletons. Source material: peripheral blood. These receptors were taken from a man aged 55 to 70 with acute or convalescent COVID-19. The CDR3 runs from the conserved cysteine through the conserved F or W. D genes are given only for firm matches. The listing skips clone size in some rows; elsewhere it reads once, few, many or a size class.

V gene	clone size	J gene	D gene	CDR3 DNA	CDR3 protein
TRBV30	NA	TRBJ2-3	NA	TGTGCCTGGGGCCCCCAAAGGGGTACAGATACGCAGTATTTT	CAWGPQRGTDTQYF
TRBV7-7	NA	TRBJ2-6	NA	TGTGCTAGCTCCCCCCTTGTATCTCGTGGGGCCAACGTCCTGACTTTC	CASSPLVSRGANVLTF
TRBV7-2	NA	TRBJ2-7	TRBD2	TGTGCCAGCAGCCCCCCCACTAGCGGGAGCAACGAGCAGTACTTC	CASSPPTSGSNEQYF
TRBV7-9	NA	TRBJ2-7	NA	TGTGCCAGCAGCTTAGTTATAGGGGAAGGGACCTACGAGCAGTACTTC	CASSLVIGEGTYEQYF
TRBV24-1	few	TRBJ2-3	TRBD1	TGTGCCACCAGTGACAGGGGACAGAACACAGATACGCAGTATTTT	CATSDRGQNTDTQYF
TRBV19	NA	TRBJ2-7	TRBD1	TGTGCCACGGGACAGTATCCCTACGAGCAGTACTTC	CATGQYPYEQYF
TRBV11-3	once	TRBJ2-1	TRBD2	TGTGCCAGCAGCTTAAGACTAGCGGGAGACCTGAATGAGCAGTTCTTC	CASSLRLAGDLNEQFF
TRBV29-1	NA	TRBJ2-1	TRBD2	TGCAGCGTTGAAGGGGAGGGGATGTACAATGAGCAGTTCTTC	CSVEGEGMYNEQFF
TRBV28	NA	TRBJ2-7	TRBD1	TGTGCCAGCAGTCGGACGGGACAGGTTTACGAGCAGTACTTC	CASSRTGQVYEQYF
TRBV7-9	NA	TRBJ1-3	NA	TGTGCCAGCAGCCTAATGGACACCATATATTTT	CASSLMDTIYF
TRBV4-1	NA	TRBJ1-4	TRBD1	TGCGCCAGCAGCCAAGGGACAGGGCCTGAGGAAAAACTGTTTTTT	CASSQGTGPEEKLFF
TRBV2	NA	TRBJ2-3	TRBD1	TGTGCCAGCAGGAGGACAGGGGCCTTCACAGATACGCAGTATTTT	CASRRTGAFTDTQYF
TRBV3-1/TRBV3-2	NA	TRBJ2-7	TRBD1	TGTGCCAGCAGCAAGGGACAGGGCAGTTACGAGCAGTACTTC	CASSKGQGSYEQYF
TRBV6-2/TRBV6-3	NA	TRBJ2-3	NA	TGTGCCAGCAGTGTCCGGGGCAGGGGACCAGATACGCAGTATTTT	CASSVRGRGPDTQYF
TRBV18	once	TRBJ1-2	TRBD1	TGTGCCAGCTTACCCGGGACAGGGTCTGGCTACACCTTC	CASLPGTGSGYTF
TRBV2	once	TRBJ2-5	NA	TGTGCCTCAGCAGCTACAGGGGAGACCCAGTACTTC	CASAATGETQYF
TRBV4-2	NA	TRBJ2-5	TRBD2	TGTGCCAGCAGCCAGGGACTAAAAAACGGTGAGACCCAGTACTTC	CASSQGLKNGETQYF
TRBV5-1	NA	TRBJ2-5	NA	TGCGCCAGCAGCTTACCAGTCCACGAGACCCAGTACTTC	CASSLPVHETQYF
TRBV28	NA	TRBJ1-5	NA	TGTGCCAGCAGCAAACCGGGACACGGCAATCAGCCCCAGCATTTT	CASSKPGHGNQPQHF
TRBV7-3	once	TRBJ2-7	NA	TGTGCCAGCAGCTTATCGGCGGCTCTGGAGCAGTACTTC	CASSLSAALEQYF
TRBV28	NA	TRBJ1-4	NA	TGTGCCAGCAGTTCCCCGCTCGGGAGTCTTAATGAAAAACTGTTTTTT	CASSSPLGSLNEKLFF
TRBV28	NA	TRBJ2-7	NA	TGTGCCAGCAGCCCCCGCCGGGGGGCGCCCCGCGAGCAGTACTTC	CASSPRRGAPREQYF
TRBV5-1	once	TRBJ2-2	TRBD1	TGCGCCAGCAGCCCCGGCGGGACAGGCAACACCGGGGAGCTGTTTTTT	CASSPGGTGNTGELFF
TRBV5-5	NA	TRBJ2-1	TRBD2	TGTGCCAGCAGCTCCCTGACTAGCGGGAGAGGCAATGAGCAGTTCTTC	CASSSLTSGRGNEQFF
TRBV7-8	few	TRBJ1-2	TRBD1	TGTGCCAGCAGCCGAACAGGGGGCAACTATGGCTACACCTTC	CASSRTGGNYGYTF
TRBV6-2/TRBV6-3	NA	TRBJ2-1	NA	TGTGCCAGCAGTTATCCCAAATCCGGGGGATCTGTCTATGAGCAGTTCTTC	CASSYPKSGGSVYEQFF
TRBV6-5	once	TRBJ1-1	NA	TGTGCCAGCACCAGGACGGGAGGGACTGAAGCTTTCTTT	CASTRTGGTEAFF
TRBV5-1	few	TRBJ1-2	TRBD1	TGCGCCAGCAGCTCCCCCTTACGGACAGGGGAGAACGGCTACACCTTC	CASSSPLRTGENGYTF
TRBV7-8	NA	TRBJ1-3	NA	TGTGCCAGCAGCTTAGCGGTCCGGCGGAACTCTGGAAACACCATATATTTT	CASSLAVRRNSGNTIYF
TRBV30	NA	TRBJ1-2	NA	TGTGCCTGGACTTCCCTCTTAACCCGCGGCAGAAACTATGGCTACACCTTC	CAWTSLLTRGRNYGYTF